This T cell receptor beta chain was retrieved from a study of T-cell memory formation after mild COVID-19. In the study overall: TCR clusters were largely donor specific.

TCRdb reanalysed the 5' RACE reads using MiXCR and keeps one entry per CDR3 protein. The table includes 350,000 or so distinct CDR3 sequences, about an eighth detected once. Germline trimming cut 2 bases from V and 0 bases from J; bases unmatched to any gene: 5. Germline V gene lookup returns CDR1 MNHEY and CDR2 SVGAGI. The CDR3 loop spans 16 amino acids. The source of this sequence is a man between 18 and 29 years old who had mild COVID-19 (a few samples of this study predate the infection). Cell type and time point are not known. The chain employs TRBV6-5 and TRBJ1-2, with 8 bases aligning to TRBD1. Sequencing was carried out using PBMCs or a T cell subset sorted from them (not recorded which). The CDR3: CASSYRQGATNYGYTF. The CDR3 region has the DNA TGTGCCAGCAGTTACCGCCAGGGGGCGACTAACTATGGCTACACCTTC.